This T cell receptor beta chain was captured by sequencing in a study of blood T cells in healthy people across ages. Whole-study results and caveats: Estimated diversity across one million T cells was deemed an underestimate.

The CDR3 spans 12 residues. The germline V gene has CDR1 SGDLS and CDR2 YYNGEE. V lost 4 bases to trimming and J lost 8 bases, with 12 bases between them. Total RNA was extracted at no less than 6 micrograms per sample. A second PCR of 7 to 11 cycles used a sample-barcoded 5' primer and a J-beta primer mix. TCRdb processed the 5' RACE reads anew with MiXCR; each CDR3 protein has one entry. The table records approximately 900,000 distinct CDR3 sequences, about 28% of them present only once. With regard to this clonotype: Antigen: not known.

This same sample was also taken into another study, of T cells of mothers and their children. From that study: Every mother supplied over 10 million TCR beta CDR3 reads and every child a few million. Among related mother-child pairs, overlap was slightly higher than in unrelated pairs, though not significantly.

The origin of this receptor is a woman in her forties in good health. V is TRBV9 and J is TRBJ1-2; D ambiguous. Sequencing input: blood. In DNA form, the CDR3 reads TGTGCCAGCAGCCCACTCTTGGGGGGCTACACCTTC. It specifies CASSPLLGGYTF.